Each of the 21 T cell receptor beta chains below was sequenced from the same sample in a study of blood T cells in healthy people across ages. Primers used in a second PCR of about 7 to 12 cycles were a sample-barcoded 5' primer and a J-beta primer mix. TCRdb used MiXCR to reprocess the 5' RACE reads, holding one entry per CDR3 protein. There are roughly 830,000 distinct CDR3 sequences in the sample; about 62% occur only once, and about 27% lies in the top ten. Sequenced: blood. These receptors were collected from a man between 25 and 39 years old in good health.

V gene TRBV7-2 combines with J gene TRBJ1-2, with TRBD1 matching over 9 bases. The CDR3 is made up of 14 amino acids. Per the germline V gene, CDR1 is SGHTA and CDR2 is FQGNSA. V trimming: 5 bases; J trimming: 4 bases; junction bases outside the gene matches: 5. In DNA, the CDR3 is TGTGCCAGCAGCACCCGACAGGGGGTCTATGGCTACACCTTC. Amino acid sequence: CASSTRQGVYGYTF. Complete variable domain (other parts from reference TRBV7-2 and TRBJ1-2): GAGVSQSPSNKVTEKGKDVELRCDPISGHTALYWYRQSLGQGLEFLIYFQGNSAPDKSGLPSDRFSAERTGGSVSTLTIQRTQQEDSAVYLCASSTRQGVYGYTFGSGTRLTVV.

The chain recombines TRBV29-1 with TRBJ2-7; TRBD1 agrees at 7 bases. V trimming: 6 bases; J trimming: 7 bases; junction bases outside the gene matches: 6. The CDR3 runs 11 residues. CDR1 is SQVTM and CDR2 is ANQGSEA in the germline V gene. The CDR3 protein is CSVGTESEQYF. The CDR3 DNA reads TGCAGCGTAGGGACAGAGAGTGAGCAGTACTTC.

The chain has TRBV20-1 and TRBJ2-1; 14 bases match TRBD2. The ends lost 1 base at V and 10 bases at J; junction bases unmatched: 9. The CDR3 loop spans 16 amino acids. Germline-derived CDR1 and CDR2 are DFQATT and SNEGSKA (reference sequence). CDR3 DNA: TGCAGTGCTAGAGGGGGGACTAGCGGGGGAGGGGAGGAGCAGTTCTTC. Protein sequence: CSARGGTSGGGEEQFF.

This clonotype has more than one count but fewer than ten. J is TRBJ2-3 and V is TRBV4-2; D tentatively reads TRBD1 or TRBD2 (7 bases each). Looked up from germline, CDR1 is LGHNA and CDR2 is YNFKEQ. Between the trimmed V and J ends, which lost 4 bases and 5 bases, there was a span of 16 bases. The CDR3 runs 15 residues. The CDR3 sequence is CASSPRGGLGDTQYF. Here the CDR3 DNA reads TGTGCCAGCAGCCCCAGGGGGGGCCTTGGAGATACGCAGTATTTT.

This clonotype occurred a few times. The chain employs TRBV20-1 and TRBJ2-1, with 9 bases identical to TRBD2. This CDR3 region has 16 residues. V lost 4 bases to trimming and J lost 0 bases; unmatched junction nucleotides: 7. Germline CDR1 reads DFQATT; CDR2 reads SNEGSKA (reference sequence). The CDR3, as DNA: TGCAGTGCTACCTGGACTAGCGCCAGCTCCTACAATGAGCAGTTCTTC. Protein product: CSATWTSASSYNEQFF.

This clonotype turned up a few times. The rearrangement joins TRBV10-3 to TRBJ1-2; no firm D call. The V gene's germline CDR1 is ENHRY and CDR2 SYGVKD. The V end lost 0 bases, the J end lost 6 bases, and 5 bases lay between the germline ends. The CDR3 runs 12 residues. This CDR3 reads CAISESSDGYTF. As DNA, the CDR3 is TGTGCCATCAGTGAGTCCTCAGATGGCTACACCTTC.

CDR3 nucleotide sequence: TGTGCCAGCACCCAACTAGCGGGGGTTCACAATGAGCAGTTCTTC. Amino acid sequence: CASTQLAGVHNEQFF. The rearrangement uses TRBV27 and TRBJ2-1, with TRBD2 matching over 11 bases. This CDR3 region has 15 residues. Germline values: CDR1 MNHEY, CDR2 SMNVEV (reference sequence). V lost 7 bases to trimming and J lost 5 bases; unmatched junction nucleotides: 7.

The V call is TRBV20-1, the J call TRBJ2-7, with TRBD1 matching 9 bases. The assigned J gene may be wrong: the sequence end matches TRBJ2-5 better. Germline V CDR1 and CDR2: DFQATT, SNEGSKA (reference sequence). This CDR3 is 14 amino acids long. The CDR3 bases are TGCAGTGCTAGAGCCGGACAGGGGATGGAGACCCAGTACTTC. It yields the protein CSARAGQGMETQYF.

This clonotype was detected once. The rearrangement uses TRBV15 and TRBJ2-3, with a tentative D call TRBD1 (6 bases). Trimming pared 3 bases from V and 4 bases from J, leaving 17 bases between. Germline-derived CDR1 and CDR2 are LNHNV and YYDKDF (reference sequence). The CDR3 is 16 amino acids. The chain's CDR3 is CATSRAPQGSPDTQYF. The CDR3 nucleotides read TGTGCCACCAGCAGGGCTCCACAGGGATCCCCAGATACGCAGTATTTT.

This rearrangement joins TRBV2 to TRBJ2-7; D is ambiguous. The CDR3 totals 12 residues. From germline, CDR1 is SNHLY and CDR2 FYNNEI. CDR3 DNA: TGTGCTCAGGACGGAGCCGGCTACGAGCAGTACTTC. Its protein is CAQDGAGYEQYF.

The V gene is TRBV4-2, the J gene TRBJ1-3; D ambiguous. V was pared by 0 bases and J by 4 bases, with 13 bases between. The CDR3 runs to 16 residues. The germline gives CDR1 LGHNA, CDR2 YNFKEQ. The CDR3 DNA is TGTGCCAGCAGCCAAGATCGGAAAGAGGACGGAAACACCATATATTTT. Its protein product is CASSQDRKEDGNTIYF.

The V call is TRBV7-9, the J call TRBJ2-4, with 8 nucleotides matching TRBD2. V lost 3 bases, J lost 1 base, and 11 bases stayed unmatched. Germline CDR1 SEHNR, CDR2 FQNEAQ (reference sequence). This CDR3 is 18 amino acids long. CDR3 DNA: TGTGCCAGCAGCTTTTCAAGCGGGGGCCCCGGGGCCAAAAACATTCAGTACTTC. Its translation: CASSFSSGGPGAKNIQYF.

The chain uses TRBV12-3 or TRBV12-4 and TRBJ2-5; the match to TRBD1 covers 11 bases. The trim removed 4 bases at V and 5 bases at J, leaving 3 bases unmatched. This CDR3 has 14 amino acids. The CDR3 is CASSWDRGGETQYF. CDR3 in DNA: TGTGCCAGCAGTTGGGACAGGGGGGGGGAGACCCAGTACTTC.

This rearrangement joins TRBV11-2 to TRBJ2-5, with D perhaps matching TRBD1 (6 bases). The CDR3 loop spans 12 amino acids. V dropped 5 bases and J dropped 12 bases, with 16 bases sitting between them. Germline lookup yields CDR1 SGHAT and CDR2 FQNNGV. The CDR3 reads CASSPGVGPKYF. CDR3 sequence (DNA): TGTGCCAGCAGCCCAGGGGTGGGACCCAAGTACTTC.

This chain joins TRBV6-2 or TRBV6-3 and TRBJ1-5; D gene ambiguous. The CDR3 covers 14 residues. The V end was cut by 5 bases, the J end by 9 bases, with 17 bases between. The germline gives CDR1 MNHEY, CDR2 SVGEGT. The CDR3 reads CASSLGERGMPQHF. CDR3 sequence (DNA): TGTGCCAGCAGTCTTGGAGAGCGGGGTATGCCCCAGCATTTT.

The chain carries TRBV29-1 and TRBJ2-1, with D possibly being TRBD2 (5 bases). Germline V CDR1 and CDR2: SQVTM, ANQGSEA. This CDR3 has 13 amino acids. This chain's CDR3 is CTAGRTYYNEQFF. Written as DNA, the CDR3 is TGCACCGCCGGACGGACTTATTACAATGAGCAGTTCTTC.

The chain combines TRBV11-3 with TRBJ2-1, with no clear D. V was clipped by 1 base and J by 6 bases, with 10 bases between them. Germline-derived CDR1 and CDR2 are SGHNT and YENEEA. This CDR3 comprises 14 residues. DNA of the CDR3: TGTGCCAGCAGCTTAGGTTATTCGGCCAATGAGCAGTTCTTC. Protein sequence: CASSLGYSANEQFF. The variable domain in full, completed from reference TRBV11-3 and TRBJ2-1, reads EAGVVQSPRYKIIEKKQPVAFWCNPISGHNTLYWYLQNLGQGPELLIRYENEEAVDDSQLPKDRFSAERLKGVDSTLKIQPAELGDSAVYLCASSLGYSANEQFFGPGTRLTVL.

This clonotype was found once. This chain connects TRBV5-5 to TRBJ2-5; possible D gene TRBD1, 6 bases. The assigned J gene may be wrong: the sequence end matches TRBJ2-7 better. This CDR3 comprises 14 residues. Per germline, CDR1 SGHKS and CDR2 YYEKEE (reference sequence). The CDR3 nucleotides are TGTGCCAGCAGCTTGCGACCAGGGGTCTACGAGCAGTACTTC. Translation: CASSLRPGVYEQYF.

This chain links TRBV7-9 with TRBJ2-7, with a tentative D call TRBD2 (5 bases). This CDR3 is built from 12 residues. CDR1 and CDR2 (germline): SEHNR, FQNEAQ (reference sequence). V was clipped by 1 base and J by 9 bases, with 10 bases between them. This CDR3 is CASSLDRTSQYF. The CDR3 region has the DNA TGTGCCAGCAGCTTAGACCGGACTTCGCAGTACTTC.

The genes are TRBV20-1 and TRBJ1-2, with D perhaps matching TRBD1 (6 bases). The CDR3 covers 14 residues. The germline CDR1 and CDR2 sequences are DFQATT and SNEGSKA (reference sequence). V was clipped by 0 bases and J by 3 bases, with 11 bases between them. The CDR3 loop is CSARDPRTDYGYTF. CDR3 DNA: TGCAGTGCTAGAGACCCAAGGACAGACTATGGCTACACCTTC.

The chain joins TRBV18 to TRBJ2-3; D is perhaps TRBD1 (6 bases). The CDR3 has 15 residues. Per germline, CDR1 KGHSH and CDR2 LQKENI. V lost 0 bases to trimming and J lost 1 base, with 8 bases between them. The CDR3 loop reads CASSPPQGRTDTQYF. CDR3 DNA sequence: TGTGCCAGCTCACCACCGCAGGGGCGCACAGATACGCAGTATTTT.